The 24 T cell receptor beta chains given below trace back to one sample, sequenced in a study of cytomegalovirus exposure and HLA in healthy donors. The PCR had 60 Vbeta and 13 Jbeta primers. TCRdb's copy holds only in-frame clones and misses some; the assay was immunoSEQ multiplex PCR. The sample carries about 150,000 clones, nearly 80% recorded once. Sequencing was performed on PBMCs. These receptors were collected from a man aged 25-45 years in good health and CMV-seropositive.

This clone was observed a handful of times. The chain employs TRBV21-1 and TRBJ1-5; TRBD1, the table's D call, was not compared with the DNA. TRBV21-1 is deemed a pseudogene. This CDR3 has 18 residues. The chain's CDR3 is CASSRAGNRVNSNQPQHF. The CDR3 region has the DNA TGTGCCAGCAGCAGGGCAGGGAATCGGGTAAATAGCAATCAGCCCCAGCATTTT.

CDR3 residues: CASTSGGSGANVLTF. CDR3 nucleotide sequence: TGTGCCAGCACCTCCGGAGGCTCTGGGGCCAACGTCCTGACTTTC. The chain joins TRBV6-5 to TRBJ2-6, with D possibly being TRBD2 (5 bases). V was clipped by 7 bases and J by 0 bases, with 10 bases between them. The CDR3 consists of 15 residues. CDR1 and CDR2 from the germline V gene are MNHEY and SVGAGI.

This chain uses TRBV27 with TRBJ2-7; TRBD1 agrees at 7 bases. Unmatched junction bases numbered 12, after V lost 1 base and J lost 0 bases. This CDR3 is 18 amino acids long. Germline CDR1 is MNHEY and CDR2 is SMNVEV (reference sequence). CDR3 in amino acids: CASSLYPLGQGDSYEQYF. CDR3 coding DNA: TGTGCCAGCAGTTTATACCCTCTCGGGCAGGGGGACTCCTACGAGCAGTACTTC.

This chain uses TRBV11-2 with TRBJ1-5, with TRBD1 matching over 11 bases. The CDR3 runs to 18 residues. Looked up from germline, CDR1 is SGHAT and CDR2 is FQNNGV. J lost 0 bases, V lost 4 bases, and 8 bases had no gene match. The CDR3 reads CASSSSRDRGDSNQPQHF. The CDR3 DNA is TGTGCCAGCAGCTCCAGCCGGGACAGGGGGGATAGCAATCAGCCCCAGCATTTT.

This chain uses TRBV27 with TRBJ1-5, with a tentative D call TRBD1 (6 bases). Germline V lookup: CDR1 MNHEY, CDR2 SMNVEV (reference sequence). Trimming shortened V by 4 bases and J by 4 bases, and 14 bases separated the two germline ends. This CDR3 is built from 15 residues. The CDR3 nucleotides read TGTGCCAGCAGTTCGGACAGAATAACGAATCAGCCCCAGCATTTT. Its protein is CASSSDRITNQPQHF.

Only one count was recorded for this clone. The J gene is TRBJ2-7, the V gene TRBV6-5; a weak D match, TRBD1 (6 bases). Germline V gives CDR1 MNHEY, CDR2 SVGAGI. The CDR3 sequence is 14 residues long. Trimming pared 4 bases from V and 6 bases from J, leaving 16 bases between. CDR3 nucleotide sequence: TGTGCCAGCAGTTCCCCCGGGTCCAGGGGCGAGCAGTACTTC. Its protein product is CASSSPGSRGEQYF.

The DNA for the CDR3 is TGTGCCAGTACTTTGCACCCTCGAACAGACAGCCTTAGCAATCAGCCCCAGCATTTT. Translated: CASTLHPRTDSLSNQPQHF. The gene calls are TRBV19 and TRBJ1-5, with TRBD1 as a possible D gene (5 bases). Trimming pared 7 bases from V and 0 bases from J, leaving 25 bases between. The CDR3 loop spans 19 amino acids. CDR1 and CDR2 from the germline V gene are LNHDA and SQIVND (reference sequence).

This clone has only one observation. As DNA, the CDR3 is TGTGCCAGCTCACCATTTTTGACTAGCGCAAGCTCTGGGGCCAACGTCCTGACTTTC. Protein sequence: CASSPFLTSASSGANVLTF. The V call is TRBV18, the J call TRBJ2-6, with TRBD2 matching over 8 bases. The CDR3 covers 19 residues. Losses at the gene ends were 2 bases for V and 0 bases for J; bases not matched to a gene: 9. From germline, CDR1 is KGHSH and CDR2 LQKENI.

This chain links TRBV6-6 with TRBJ2-2, with 7 bases lining up with TRBD2. CDR1 and CDR2 (germline): MNHNY, SVGAGI (reference sequence). With V trimmed by 6 bases and J by 4 bases, 5 bases remained unmatched. The CDR3 runs to 14 residues. Written as DNA, the CDR3 is TGTGCCAGCAGCGGACTAGGCAGCACCGGGGAGCTGTTTTTT. This codes for CASSGLGSTGELFF.

V and J are TRBV5-1 and TRBJ1-5; possible D gene TRBD1, 5 bases. Trimming removed 4 bases at V and 2 bases at J, with 10 bases between. Germline V gene lookup returns CDR1 SGHRS and CDR2 YFSETQ. This CDR3 spans 14 amino acids. In nucleotides, the CDR3 is TGCGCCAGCAGCCCCGCGGGGGGCAATCAGCCCCAGCATTTT. Its protein product is CASSPAGGNQPQHF.

V usage is TRBV6-1 and J usage is TRBJ2-7, with a possible D match to TRBD1 (6 bases). V gave up 8 bases and J gave up 1 base, with 12 bases separating them. Germline lookup yields CDR1 MNHNS and CDR2 SASEGT. The CDR3 covers 13 residues. As DNA, the CDR3 is TGTGCCAGCCGCTGGGACACTTCCTACGAGCAGTACTTC. Translated: CASRWDTSYEQYF.

J is TRBJ2-3 and V is TRBV7-2; 12 positions match TRBD1. Germline V gene data show CDR1 as SGHTA and CDR2 as FQGNSA. The V and J ends lost 5 bases and 4 bases, in that order; junction bases with no gene match: 4. The CDR3 is made up of 15 amino acids. The CDR3 sequence: CASSIGTGGPDTQYF. The CDR3 DNA is TGTGCCAGCAGCATCGGGACAGGGGGCCCAGATACGCAGTATTTT. Filled out from reference TRBV7-2 and TRBJ2-3, the complete variable domain reads GAGVSQSPSNKVTEKGKDVELRCDPISGHTALYWYRQSLGQGLEFLIYFQGNSAPDKSGLPSDRFSAERTGGSVSTLTIQRTQQEDSAVYLCASSIGTGGPDTQYFGPGTRLTVL.

The chain uses TRBV6-1 and TRBJ2-6; D is undetermined. V lost 4 bases to trimming and J lost 2 bases, with 12 bases between them. CDR3 length equals 16 residues. Germline V gene lookup returns CDR1 MNHNS and CDR2 SASEGT. The CDR3 DNA reads TGTGCCAGCAGTGTGTTGTCGGGTGCTGGGGCCAACGTCCTGACTTTC. Its protein product is CASSVLSGAGANVLTF.

The rearrangement joins TRBV10-2 to TRBJ1-1; 7 bases map to TRBD1. The J segment lost 7 bases and the V segment lost 6 bases, leaving 14 bases of the junction unmatched. CDR1 is WSHSY, CDR2 SAAADI, per germline. CDR3 length equals 15 residues. CDR3 coding DNA: TGCGCCAGCAGGTTAAGTGACAGGGCAAGGGGTGAAGCTTTCTTT. It specifies CASRLSDRARGEAFF.

This clone was picked up a small number of times. The chain links TRBV14 to TRBJ1-1; no reliable D call. Germline loops: CDR1 SGHDN, CDR2 FVKESK. Trimming took 1 base from V and 11 from J, leaving 8 bases between them. The CDR3 loop spans 11 amino acids. Here the CDR3 DNA reads TGTGCCAGCAGCCAAGGTTTCTTGGCTTTCTTT. Translation gives CASSQGFLAFF.

The chain uses TRBV11-3 and TRBJ1-1; D remains ambiguous. In germline, CDR1 is SGHNT, CDR2 YENEEA. The CDR3 is made up of 13 amino acids. V was cut by 2 bases and J by 2 bases, with 6 bases left in between. CDR3 residues: CASSLLSNTEAFF. The CDR3 DNA reads TGTGCCAGCAGCTTACTGTCCAACACTGAAGCTTTCTTT.

The CDR3 reads CASSSPGQATKETQYF. CDR3 in DNA: TGTGCCAGCAGTTCCCCCGGACAGGCGACGAAAGAGACCCAGTACTTC. This rearrangement joins TRBV28 to TRBJ2-5; TRBD1 aligns across 7 bases. Germline CDR1 reads MDHEN; CDR2 reads SYDVKM. The CDR3 sequence is 16 residues long. V trimming: 4 bases; J trimming: 3 bases; junction bases outside the gene matches: 11. The full variable domain, in which reference TRBV28 and TRBJ2-5 provide the parts outside the CDR3, is DVKVTQSSRYLVKRTGEKVFLECVQDMDHENMFWYRQDPGLGLRLIYFSYDVKMKEKGDIPEGYSVSREKKERFSLILESASTNQTSMYLCASSSPGQATKETQYFGPGTRLLVL.

This chain links TRBV14 with TRBJ2-5, with D perhaps TRBD2 (6 bases). This CDR3 is built from 18 residues. Germline-derived CDR1 and CDR2 are SGHDN and FVKESK. V shed 0 bases and J shed 0 bases, with 17 bases lying between them. CDR3 amino acids: CASSQDLWGTPYQETQYF. As DNA, the CDR3 is TGTGCCAGCAGCCAAGATCTATGGGGGACTCCGTACCAAGAGACCCAGTACTTC.

V gene TRBV6-6 combines with J gene TRBJ2-7; 7 bases line up with TRBD1. Germline values: CDR1 MNHNY, CDR2 SVGAGI (reference sequence). CDR3 length: 14 residues. V shed 6 bases, J shed 2 bases, and the junction held 7 bases outside the gene matches. CDR3 loop: CASSLLGQAYEQYF. CDR3 bases: TGTGCCAGCAGCCTATTAGGACAGGCCTACGAGCAGTACTTC.

The rearrangement links TRBV13 to TRBJ2-1; D not certain. The CDR3 runs 15 residues. Deletions cut 3 bases from V and 0 bases from J, with 9 bases between. CDR1 and CDR2 (germline): PRHDT, FYEKMQ (reference sequence). CDR3 amino acids: CASSFTRNSYNEQFF. The CDR3 DNA reads as TGTGCCAGCAGCTTCACACGCAACTCCTACAATGAGCAGTTCTTC.

V is TRBV28 and J is TRBJ1-4; 7 bases are shared with TRBD1. Looked up from germline, CDR1 is MDHEN and CDR2 is SYDVKM. The CDR3 loop spans 14 amino acids. V dropped 3 bases and J dropped 6; count of bases not matched to a gene: 4. The DNA of the CDR3 is TGTGCCAGCAGTTTGGGACAGCTTTATGAAAAACTGTTTTTT. Amino acids: CASSLGQLYEKLFF.

The chain joins TRBV4-1 to TRBJ2-7; D is possibly TRBD1 (5 bases). The CDR3 loop spans 15 amino acids. The V end was cut by 1 base, the J end by 1 base, with 11 bases between. The germline V gene has CDR1 MGHRA and CDR2 YSYEKL. CDR3 region: CASSQVIDSSYEQYF. As DNA, the CDR3 is TGCGCCAGCAGCCAAGTGATTGACAGTTCCTACGAGCAGTACTTC.

This clone showed up just a few times. V and J are TRBV19 and TRBJ2-2; the match to TRBD2 covers 8 bases. Trimming took 3 bases from V and 7 from J; bases not matched to a gene: 7. This CDR3 is 15 amino acids long. Germline CDR1 LNHDA, CDR2 SQIVND (reference sequence). CDR3 loop: CASSIGRAIGGELFF. CDR3 DNA sequence: TGTGCCAGTAGTATCGGGAGGGCCATAGGCGGGGAGCTGTTTTTT.

The genes are TRBV28 and TRBJ2-1; 8 positions match TRBD2. The CDR3 contains 15 residues. Germline CDR1 MDHEN, CDR2 SYDVKM. Trimming at V came to 2 bases and at J to 2 bases, leaving 2 bases not matched to a gene. The CDR3 nucleotides read TGTGCCAGCAGTTTAGTTAGCGGGACCTACAATGAGCAGTTCTTC. It codes for CASSLVSGTYNEQFF.